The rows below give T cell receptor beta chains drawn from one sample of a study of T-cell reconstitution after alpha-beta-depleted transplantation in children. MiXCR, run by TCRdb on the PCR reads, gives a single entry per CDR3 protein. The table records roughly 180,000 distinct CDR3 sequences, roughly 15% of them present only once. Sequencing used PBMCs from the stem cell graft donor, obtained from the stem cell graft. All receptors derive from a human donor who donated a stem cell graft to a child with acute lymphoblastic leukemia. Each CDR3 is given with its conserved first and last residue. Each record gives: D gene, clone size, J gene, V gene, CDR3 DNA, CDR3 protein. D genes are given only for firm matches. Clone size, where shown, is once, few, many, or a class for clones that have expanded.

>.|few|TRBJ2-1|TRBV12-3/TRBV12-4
TGTGCCAGCAGGGCGAATGCGGTTAGCTACAATGAGCAGTTCTTC
CASRANAVSYNEQFF
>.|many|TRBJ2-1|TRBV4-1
TGCGCCAGCAGCGGAGGAGATCTAGGTCTCTCCTACAATGAGCAGTTCTTC
CASSGGDLGLSYNEQFF
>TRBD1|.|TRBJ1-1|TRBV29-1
TGCAGCGCGCAGGACAGGGGCACTGAAGCTTTCTTT
CSAQDRGTEAFF
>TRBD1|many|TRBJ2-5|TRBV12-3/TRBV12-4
TGTGCCAGCAGTTTCTCAGGGGGCGCGGAGACCCAGTACTTC
CASSFSGGAETQYF
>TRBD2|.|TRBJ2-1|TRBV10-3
TGTGCCATCTCCGAGCGGGAGGTGCTCGCCAATGAGCAGTTCTTC
CAISEREVLANEQFF
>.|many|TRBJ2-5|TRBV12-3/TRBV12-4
TGTGCCAGCAGCCGAGGGGAGACCCAGTACTTC
CASSRGETQYF
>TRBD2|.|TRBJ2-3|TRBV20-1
TGCAGTGCTAGACCCGCTAGCGGGAGTGGTAAGGCTGTTCGAGATACGCAGTATTTT
CSARPASGSGKAVRDTQYF
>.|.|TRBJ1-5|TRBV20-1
TGCAGTGCTGGCAGGGTGGGTCAGCCCCAGCATTTT
CSAGRVGQPQHF
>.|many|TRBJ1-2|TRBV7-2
TGTGCCAGCAGCTTAGGGTCAGGGGATGTAGTTGGCTACACCTTC
CASSLGSGDVVGYTF
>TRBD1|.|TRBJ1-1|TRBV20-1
TGCAGTGCTAGAGATCGGAAATACAGGGGGGGCACTGAAGCTTTCTTT
CSARDRKYRGGTEAFF
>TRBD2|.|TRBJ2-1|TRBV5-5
TGTGCCAGCAGCCTCGGACTAGCGGGAGGTCTCAATGAGCAGTTCTTC
CASSLGLAGGLNEQFF
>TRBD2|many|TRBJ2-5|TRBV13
TGTGCCAGCAGCCCGAGGCTGGGTAGCGGGATTACGGAGACCCAGTACTTC
CASSPRLGSGITETQYF
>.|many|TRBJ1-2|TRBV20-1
TGCAGTGCTATACCCCAGGGACGGTATGGCTACACCTTC
CSAIPQGRYGYTF
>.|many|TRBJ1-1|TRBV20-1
TGCAGTGCTAGAGATGTTGTTGGTAGCGGGGGTGACACTGAAGCTTTCTTT
CSARDVVGSGGDTEAFF
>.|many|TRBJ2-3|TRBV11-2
TGTGCCAGCAGCTTAGTCCCAGCAAGATTCACAGATACGCAGTATTTT
CASSLVPARFTDTQYF
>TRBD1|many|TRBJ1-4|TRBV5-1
TGCGCCAGCGGATTCTCCGGGACAGGGGGTGAAAAACTGTTTTTT
CASGFSGTGGEKLFF
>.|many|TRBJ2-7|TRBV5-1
TGCGCCAGCAAGGGTACAGGGTTAAACTACGAGCAGTACTTC
CASKGTGLNYEQYF
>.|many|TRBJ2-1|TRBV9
TGTGCCAGCAGCGTAGAAAGGGGGGTGTCCTACAATGAGCAGTTCTTC
CASSVERGVSYNEQFF
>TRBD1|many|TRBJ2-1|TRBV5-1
TGCGCCAGCAGCTTGTGGACAGGGGTTAACAATGAGCAGTTCTTC
CASSLWTGVNNEQFF
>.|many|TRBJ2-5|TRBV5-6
TGTGCCAGCAGGTTTGACCACCAAGAGACCCAGTACTTC
CASRFDHQETQYF
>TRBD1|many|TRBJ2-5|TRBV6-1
TGTGCCAGCTCCTTGAACAGGGGACAGATTCAAGAGACCCAGTACTTC
CASSLNRGQIQETQYF
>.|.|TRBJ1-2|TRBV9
TGTGCCAGCACCTTGGGGGTTTCCCCCTATGGCTACACCTTC
CASTLGVSPYGYTF